These 26 T cell receptor beta chains were sequenced from one sample in a study of blood T cell repertoires in COVID-19. This table comes from immunoSEQ multiplex PCR, and its TCRdb copy is limited to in-frame clones, with some not included. The table includes 35,000 to 50,000 clones, roughly 69% detected once. Sequenced: peripheral blood. Receptor source: a man of 80 years or more with acute or convalescent COVID-19.

The rearrangement uses TRBV5-4 and TRBJ1-4; TRBD1 matches 10 bases. Losses at the gene ends were 4 bases for V and 6 bases for J; bases not matched to a gene: 3. The CDR3 covers 14 residues. The V gene's germline CDR1 is SGHNT and CDR2 YYREEE (reference sequence). CDR3 nucleotide sequence: TGTGCCAGCAGCGCCGGGACAGGGGATGAAAAACTGTTTTTT. Amino acid sequence: CASSAGTGDEKLFF.

The V and J genes are TRBV5-1 and TRBJ1-1; D not resolved. Germline V lookup: CDR1 SGHRS, CDR2 YFSETQ. V lost 0 bases and J 1 base, leaving 7 bases between the germline ends. The CDR3 extends over 14 amino acids. CDR3 region: CASSLVQPNTEAFF. Here the CDR3 DNA reads TGCGCCAGCAGCTTGGTACAACCGAACACTGAAGCTTTCTTT.

The chain has TRBV10-3 and TRBJ2-1, with 12 bases matching TRBD2. Germline CDR1 ENHRY, CDR2 SYGVKD. CDR3 size: 16 residues. V lost 10 bases, J lost 4 bases, and 11 bases stayed unmatched. The CDR3 here is CASSGLAGTMYNEQFF. As DNA, the CDR3 is TGTGCCAGCTCCGGACTAGCGGGGACAATGTACAATGAGCAGTTCTTC.

The genes are TRBV7-9 and TRBJ1-6; 8 nucleotides match TRBD1. CDR3 length: 15 amino acids. V shed 1 base, J shed 7 bases, and the junction held 3 bases outside the gene matches. Germline V CDR1 and CDR2: SEHNR, FQNEAQ (reference sequence). The CDR3 here is CASSLEGTGNSPLHF. CDR3 coding DNA: TGTGCCAGCAGCTTAGAGGGGACAGGCAATTCACCCCTCCACTTT. Full variable domain (remainder filled in from reference TRBV7-9 and TRBJ1-6): DTGVSQNPRHKITKRGQNVTFRCDPISEHNRLYWYRQTLGQGPEFLTYFQNEAQLEKSRLLSDRFSAERPKGSFSTLEIQRTEQGDSAMYLCASSLEGTGNSPLHFGNGTRLTVT.

CDR3 DNA sequence: TGCGCCAGCAGCCTCCAGAGTCTAGCTTACAATGAGCAGTTCTTC. Translated: CASSLQSLAYNEQFF. The genes are TRBV4-1 and TRBJ2-1; TRBD2 is a possible D gene (5 bases). In germline, CDR1 is MGHRA, CDR2 YSYEKL. Deletions cut 4 bases from V and 4 bases from J, with 14 bases between. The CDR3 contains 15 residues.

The rearrangement joins TRBV4-3 to TRBJ1-4, with 9 bases lining up with TRBD1. V gave up 0 bases and J gave up 4 bases; unmatched junction bases: 9. Germline V gives CDR1 LGHNA, CDR2 YSLEER. There are 18 residues in the CDR3. The CDR3 reads CASSQEATGGGYNEKLFF. CDR3 DNA: TGCGCCAGCAGCCAAGAAGCCACAGGGGGCGGGTATAATGAAAAACTGTTTTTT.

The V gene is TRBV27, the J gene TRBJ2-3; perhaps TRBD2 as D (5 bases). V lost 5 bases and J 4 bases, leaving 16 bases between the germline ends. From germline, CDR1 is MNHEY and CDR2 SMNVEV (reference sequence). The CDR3 runs to 15 residues. CDR3 protein: CASSTPEGPPDTQYF. In DNA form, the CDR3 reads TGTGCCAGCAGTACCCCCGAGGGCCCCCCAGATACGCAGTATTTT.

The CDR3 here is CAIRQEGRSNQPQHF. The CDR3 DNA is TGTGCCATCAGACAGGAGGGTAGGAGCAATCAGCCCCAGCATTTT. The rearrangement links TRBV10-3 to TRBJ1-5; the D gene is possibly TRBD1 (5 bases). The V and J ends lost 6 bases and 1 base respectively, with 13 bases between them. CDR3 length: 15 residues. CDR1 is ENHRY, CDR2 SYGVKD, per germline.

In DNA form, the CDR3 reads TGTGCCAGCAGCCCTCTGACAGGGCGGTACGAGCAGTACTTC. Its protein product is CASSPLTGRYEQYF. This chain uses TRBV11-3 with TRBJ2-7; 7 nucleotides align to TRBD1. Losses at the gene ends were 5 bases for V and 4 bases for J; bases not matched to a gene: 8. The V gene's germline CDR1 is SGHNT and CDR2 YENEEA. The length of the CDR3 is 14 residues.

The CDR3 reads CASWAGDGQPQHF. The CDR3, as DNA: TGTGCCAGTTGGGCAGGGGACGGTCAGCCCCAGCATTTT. The chain joins TRBV12-3 or TRBV12-4 to TRBJ1-5; tentative D call: TRBD1 (6 bases). The CDR3 totals 13 residues. V was clipped by 9 bases and J by 6 bases, with 15 bases between them.

As DNA, the CDR3 is TGTGCCAGCAGCGCCCGACAGGCCGGGTACAACACTGAAGCTTTCTTT. Translated: CASSARQAGYNTEAFF. The chain links TRBV7-9 to TRBJ1-1, with D perhaps matching TRBD1 (6 bases). The CDR3 length is 16 residues. Germline V gives CDR1 SEHNR, CDR2 FQNEAQ (reference sequence). V lost 5 bases to trimming and J lost 2 bases, with 18 bases between them.

In its sample, this clone was seen a few times. Written as DNA, the CDR3 is TGTGCCAGCAGTTTCCCGAACAGGGGAACGCCCCAGCATTTT. Translated: CASSFPNRGTPQHF. The chain employs TRBV28 and TRBJ1-5; 7 bases are shared with TRBD1. Per germline, CDR1 MDHEN and CDR2 SYDVKM. CDR3 length equals 14 residues. The V segment lost 3 bases and the J segment 9 bases; nucleotides outside the gene matches: 8.

The V gene is TRBV11-3, the J gene TRBJ2-1; unclear D gene. Germline V gives CDR1 SGHNT, CDR2 YENEEA. The V gene lost 5 bases and the J gene lost 5 bases, with 10 bases spanning the gap. This CDR3 contains 13 residues. The CDR3, as DNA: TGTGCCAGCAGCCCCCCCCAAAACAATGAGCAGTTCTTC. It codes for CASSPPQNNEQFF.

The J gene is TRBJ1-1, the V gene TRBV7-9, with no clear D. CDR1 and CDR2 from the germline V gene are SEHNR and FQNEAQ (reference sequence). CDR3 size: 12 residues. V lost 3 bases to trimming and J lost 3 bases, with 5 bases between them. CDR3: CASSFSDTEAFF. In nucleotides, the CDR3 is TGTGCCAGCAGCTTTTCGGACACTGAAGCTTTCTTT.

This clone has only a few counts. This chain connects TRBV4-1 to TRBJ1-1, with D perhaps TRBD1 (6 bases). The germline V gene encodes CDR1 MGHRA and CDR2 YSYEKL. CDR3 size: 14 residues. The V and J ends lost 5 bases and 1 base respectively, with 11 bases between them. CDR3: CASSIKQGNTEAFF. In DNA, the CDR3 is TGCGCCAGCAGCATAAAACAGGGGAACACTGAAGCTTTCTTT.

The chain uses TRBV30 and TRBJ1-2, with 12 bases matching TRBD1. V lost 1 base and J lost 13; bases outside the gene matches: 7. This CDR3 region has 13 residues. CDR1 GTSNPN and CDR2 SVGIG come from the germline V gene (reference sequence). DNA of the CDR3: TGTGCCTGGAGTGGGGACAGGGGGCGCCGAGCCACCTTC. Translating it yields CAWSGDRGRRATF.

J is TRBJ2-7 and V is TRBV19; 7 nucleotides match TRBD2. V lost 5 bases to trimming and J lost 3 bases; unmatched junction nucleotides: 10. The CDR3 is made up of 15 amino acids. The V gene's germline CDR1 is LNHDA and CDR2 SQIVND (reference sequence). The CDR3 coding sequence is TGTGCCAGTAGTCCGAGGGGAGCGGGGCTCTACGAGCAGTACTTC. As protein: CASSPRGAGLYEQYF.

The J gene is TRBJ1-4, the V gene TRBV7-9; D remains ambiguous. Trimming shortened V by 1 base and J by 2 bases, and 8 bases separated the two germline ends. This CDR3 contains 15 residues. The germline CDR1 and CDR2 sequences are SEHNR and FQNEAQ (reference sequence). CDR3 DNA: TGTGCCAGCAGCTTAGGAGGGCTGACTAATGAAAAACTGTTTTTT. Translation: CASSLGGLTNEKLFF.

The chain couples TRBV7-9 to TRBJ2-1; 11 bases match TRBD2. The J segment lost 8 bases and the V segment lost 4 bases, leaving 10 bases of the junction unmatched. Per the germline V gene, CDR1 is SEHNR and CDR2 is FQNEAQ (reference sequence). The CDR3 covers 16 residues. The CDR3 DNA reads as TGTGCCAGCAGCTCCCCCTTAGCGGGAGGGCCCCATGAGCAGTTCTTC. It translates to CASSSPLAGGPHEQFF.

The V gene is TRBV25-1, the J gene TRBJ2-1, with 7 bases fitting TRBD2. In germline, CDR1 is MGHDK, CDR2 SYGVNS. Trimming removed 4 bases from V and 2 bases from J; junction bases left unmatched: 11. This CDR3 region has 17 residues. The CDR3: CASSAQPQRGTYNEQFF. The CDR3 nucleotides are TGTGCCAGCAGTGCCCAACCCCAGCGGGGTACCTACAATGAGCAGTTCTTC.

The gene calls are TRBV30 and TRBJ2-1; 9 bases agree with TRBD2. V lost 0 bases and J lost 4; bases outside the gene matches: 4. CDR3 size: 15 residues. The germline gives CDR1 GTSNPN, CDR2 SVGIG (reference sequence). The CDR3 sequence: CAWSVASGAYNEQFF. CDR3 nucleotide sequence: TGTGCCTGGAGTGTAGCTAGCGGGGCATACAATGAGCAGTTCTTC.

The gene calls are TRBV5-5 and TRBJ2-2; TRBD1 agrees at 9 bases. Losses at the gene ends were 1 base for V and 2 bases for J; bases not matched to a gene: 3. The CDR3 covers 16 residues. Germline V lookup: CDR1 SGHKS, CDR2 YYEKEE (reference sequence). Written as DNA, the CDR3 is TGTGCCAGCAGCTTGAAGGGACAGGGTAACACCGGGGAGCTGTTTTTT. Protein sequence: CASSLKGQGNTGELFF.

The chain is built from TRBV6-2 or TRBV6-3 and TRBJ1-4, with D possibly being TRBD1 (6 bases). Germline V gene sequence: CDR1 MNHEY, CDR2 SVGEGT. The CDR3 is 14 residues long. V gave up 5 bases and J gave up 8 bases, with 15 bases separating them. CDR3 in DNA: TGTGCCAGCAGTAGCGGGGGGGCAGGGGAAAAACTGTTTTTT. Protein product: CASSSGGAGEKLFF.

The chain carries TRBV6-2 or TRBV6-3 and TRBJ1-4; D possibly corresponds to TRBD1 (5 bases). Trimming cost V 5 bases and J 5 bases, with 9 bases left between them. Germline CDR1 and CDR2: MNHEY and SVGEGT. The CDR3 is made up of 13 amino acids. The CDR3 DNA sequence: TGTGCCAGCAGTGCGGGGGGGAATGAAAAACTGTTTTTT. Its protein is CASSAGGNEKLFF.

This chain joins TRBV12-3 or TRBV12-4 and TRBJ1-1; D is unresolved. Trimming left V 6 bases short and J 3 bases short, with 5 bases between. CDR3 length: 11 amino acids. The CDR3 spells CASREDTEAFF. The CDR3, as DNA: TGTGCCAGCAGGGAGGACACTGAAGCTTTCTTT.

V gene TRBV5-1 combines with J gene TRBJ2-1; 10 bases are a match to TRBD2. V lost 0 bases to trimming and J lost 7 bases; unmatched junction nucleotides: 10. Germline V gene lookup returns CDR1 SGHRS and CDR2 YFSETQ. This CDR3 has 17 amino acids. The CDR3 loop reads CASSLASGSPSENEQFF. Written as DNA, the CDR3 is TGCGCCAGCAGCTTGGCTAGCGGGAGCCCCTCGGAGAATGAGCAGTTCTTC.